This TCR beta chain appears in the sequencing data of a study of vaccination and CD4 T cells after COVID-19. Study-wide findings and caveats: Rising from around 19 to 38, the median of SARS-CoV-2-reactive clonotypes did not change significantly.

V gave up 6 bases and J gave up 4 bases, with 9 bases separating them. In germline, CDR1 is DFQATT, CDR2 SNEGSKA (reference sequence). This CDR3 has 11 residues. Oncomine TCR Beta short-read sequencing was applied to DNA from cultured CD4+ T cells. Via MiXCR, TCRdb re-called the PCR reads, giving one row per CDR3 protein. The sample records about 9,000 distinct CDR3 sequences, roughly 60% being singletons. Sample treatment: 10-day PBMC culture with coronavirus spike peptide pools or control peptides (ViraFEST assay). In its sample, this clonotype was seen a few times. Its specificity is unknown. The TCR comes from a human donor who had recovered from COVID-19. V usage is TRBV20-1 and J usage is TRBJ1-2; D is ambiguous. Sequencing used CD4+ T cells from blood, cultured in vitro. In DNA, the CDR3 is TGCAGTGCCCTACCCAGCTATGGCTACACCTTC. As protein: CSALPSYGYTF.